Shown below are 25 T cell receptor beta chains from a single sample sequenced in a study of T cells after yellow fever vaccination. TCRdb independently ran MiXCR on the 5' RACE reads; one entry per CDR3 protein. The data contain around 72,000 distinct CDR3 sequences, about 7.7% of them seen just once; the ten biggest clones take up roughly 30%. The sample was CD8+ T cells sorted from PBMCs, taken around 10 days after the first yellow fever vaccination. The receptors come from a young man who received the YFV17D yellow fever vaccine.

Only a few counts were recorded for this clonotype. The chain links TRBV9 to TRBJ2-2; D remains unclear. The length of the CDR3 is 17 residues. The ends were cut back, 4 bases at V and 0 bases at J, with 16 bases in the middle. Germline V gives CDR1 SGDLS, CDR2 YYNGEE. The CDR3 sequence: CASSLTKEAANTGELFF. In DNA, the CDR3 is TGTGCCAGCAGCCTTACGAAAGAGGCCGCGAACACCGGGGAGCTGTTTTTT.

The rearrangement joins TRBV4-3 to TRBJ2-7, with no clear D. The germline V gene encodes CDR1 LGHNA and CDR2 YSLEER. The CDR3 consists of 14 residues. Trimming took off 1 base at V and 3 bases at J, with 10 bases between the two ends. CDR3 region: CASSQGVQSYEQYF. DNA for the CDR3: TGCGCCAGCAGCCAAGGGGTACAGAGCTACGAGCAGTACTTC.

The V call is TRBV7-9, the J call TRBJ2-6; D gene uncertain. Germline loops: CDR1 SEHNR, CDR2 FQNEAQ (reference sequence). The CDR3 contains 17 residues. V was clipped by 2 bases and J by 0 bases, with 11 bases between them. The CDR3 region has the DNA TGTGCCAGCAGCTTAACCGACCGGAGCTCTGGGGCCAACGTCCTGACTTTC. This translates into CASSLTDRSSGANVLTF.

In its sample, this clonotype was seen many times. This sequence joins TRBV4-3 and TRBJ2-3; D perhaps matches TRBD2 (6 bases). The CDR3 length is 16 residues. Germline CDR1 reads LGHNA; CDR2 reads YSLEER. The V end was cut by 0 bases, the J end by 3 bases, with 13 bases between. DNA of the CDR3: TGCGCCAGCAGCCAAGAGGGGGTGGGGGGAACAGATACGCAGTATTTT. Its translation: CASSQEGVGGTDTQYF.

The sample holds many counts of this clonotype. V and J are TRBV20-1 and TRBJ1-5; 7 positions agree with TRBD1. CDR1 and CDR2 from the germline V gene are DFQATT and SNEGSKA (reference sequence). The V gene end was trimmed by 2 bases and the J gene end by 2 bases; junction bases not matched to a gene: 6. The CDR3 consists of 15 residues. The DNA for the CDR3 is TGCAGTGCTAGATCGGACAGGCACCGCAATCAGCCCCAGCATTTT. Translating it yields CSARSDRHRNQPQHF.

The sample holds many counts of this clonotype. The chain couples TRBV9 to TRBJ1-4; no reliable D call. The CDR3 consists of 15 residues. Germline V gene data show CDR1 as SGDLS and CDR2 as YYNGEE. V lost 4 bases, J lost 7 bases, and 17 bases lay in between. The chain's CDR3 is CASSPGIREGEKLFF. The DNA of the CDR3 is TGTGCCAGCAGCCCAGGTATAAGGGAGGGTGAAAAACTGTTTTTT.

This clonotype was recorded many times. This sequence joins TRBV12-5 and TRBJ1-4; 10 positions agree with TRBD1. There are 14 residues in the CDR3. Germline trimming cut 11 bases from V and 5 bases from J; bases unmatched to any gene: 8. From germline, CDR1 is LGHNT and CDR2 FRNRAP. CDR3 DNA sequence: TGTGCTGGGATCCCGGGACAGGGGAATGAAAAACTGTTTTTT. Amino acids: CAGIPGQGNEKLFF.

In its sample, this clonotype was seen many times. This chain uses TRBV6-2 or TRBV6-3 with TRBJ2-5; D may be TRBD1 or TRBD2 (6 bases each). Germline CDR1 MNHEY, CDR2 SVGEGT. This CDR3 contains 13 residues. The V end was cut by 2 bases, the J end by 4 bases, with 8 bases between. The CDR3 coding sequence is TGTGCCAGCAGTTACGGGGGGCCAGAGACCCAGTACTTC. As protein: CASSYGGPETQYF.

This clonotype was observed a handful of times. The chain links TRBV6-2 or TRBV6-3 to TRBJ1-5; weak D call: TRBD1 (5 bases). The V gene's germline CDR1 is MNHEY and CDR2 SVGEGT. Trimming shortened V by 5 bases and J by 3 bases, and 8 bases separated the two germline ends. The CDR3 spans 13 residues. CDR3 in amino acids: CASSRQYNQPQHF. The CDR3 bases are TGTGCCAGCAGTCGACAGTACAATCAGCCCCAGCATTTT.

The sample holds a few counts of this clonotype. The J gene is TRBJ2-3, the V gene TRBV9; perhaps TRBD2 as D (6 bases). Trimming removed 3 bases at V and 6 bases at J, with 8 bases between. Germline CDR1 reads SGDLS; CDR2 reads YYNGEE. The CDR3 runs to 12 residues. This CDR3 is CASSEGGDTQYF. The CDR3 coding sequence is TGTGCCAGCAGCGAAGGAGGGGATACGCAGTATTTT.

This clonotype was observed a few times. The rearrangement uses TRBV7-7 and TRBJ2-1, with 12 bases aligning to TRBD2. V lost 5 bases, J lost 2 bases, and 4 bases stayed unmatched. The CDR3 is 16 residues long. Germline V gene data show CDR1 as SSHAT and CDR2 as FNYEAQ (reference sequence). This CDR3 reads CASSELAGGPYNEQFF. CDR3 nucleotides: TGTGCCAGCAGCGAACTAGCGGGGGGACCCTACAATGAGCAGTTCTTC.

This clonotype was found many times. The rearrangement joins TRBV12-3 or TRBV12-4 to TRBJ1-2; TRBD1 is a possible D gene (6 bases). V was pared by 6 bases and J by 8 bases, with 13 bases between. CDR3 size: 12 residues. The CDR3 nucleotides read TGTGCCAGCAGACGGGGGGCGCGGGGCTACACCTTC. This gives the protein CASRRGARGYTF.

This clonotype has ten or more counts. This sequence joins TRBV4-3 and TRBJ2-2; D may be TRBD1 (5 bases). V shed 1 base and J shed 1 base, with 16 bases lying between them. Germline CDR1 is LGHNA and CDR2 is YSLEER. The CDR3 runs 18 residues. CDR3: CASSQVQGGTRNTGELFF. DNA of the CDR3: TGCGCCAGCAGCCAAGTGCAGGGCGGAACTCGGAACACCGGGGAGCTGTTTTTT.

This clonotype was seen at least ten times. This chain's CDR3 is CASSQKTGWEQYV. CDR3 DNA sequence: TGCGCCAGCAGCCAAAAGACAGGGTGGGAGCAGTACGTC. The gene calls are TRBV4-1 and TRBJ2-7; TRBD1 aligns across 7 bases. CDR1 and CDR2 (germline): MGHRA, YSYEKL. There are 13 residues in the CDR3. The junction had 5 bases not matched to a gene; V was cut back by 2 bases and J by 7 bases.

This clonotype occurred many times. The V and J genes are TRBV2 and TRBJ1-2; 8 bases fit TRBD1. Germline V gene lookup returns CDR1 SNHLY and CDR2 FYNNEI. CDR3 length: 15 residues. V gave up 2 bases and J gave up 4 bases; unmatched junction bases: 6. The chain's CDR3 is CASSETSTGAYGYTF. CDR3 in DNA: TGTGCCAGCAGTGAAACTTCGACAGGGGCCTATGGCTACACCTTC. Based on the CDR3 plus reference TRBV2 and TRBJ1-2, the full variable domain is EPEVTQTPSHQVTQMGQEVILRCVPISNHLYFYWYRQILGQKVEFLVSFYNNEISEKSEIFDDQFSVERPDGSNFTLKIRSTKLEDSAMYFCASSETSTGAYGYTFGSGTRLTVV.

This clonotype was seen ten or more times. This chain links TRBV3-1 with TRBJ1-1, with D hard to call. Trimming shortened V by 1 base and J by 7 bases, and 7 bases separated the two germline ends. Looked up from germline, CDR1 is LGHDT and CDR2 is YNNKEL (reference sequence). The CDR3 sequence is 12 residues long. For the CDR3, the DNA is TGTGCCAGCAGCCAAGGGGCGGGTGAAGCTTTCTTT. The encoded protein is CASSQGAGEAFF.

This clonotype has more than one count but fewer than ten. The rearrangement links TRBV19 to TRBJ2-3; D may match TRBD1 or TRBD2 (5 bases each). The V gene's germline CDR1 is LNHDA and CDR2 SQIVND (reference sequence). This CDR3 has 14 residues. Trimming removed 3 bases at V and 1 base at J, with 8 bases between. The chain's CDR3 is CASSIMGRTDTQYF. The CDR3, as DNA: TGTGCCAGTAGTATTATGGGACGCACAGATACGCAGTATTTT.

The chain employs TRBV2 and TRBJ2-1; TRBD1 agrees at 11 bases. Germline CDR1 is SNHLY and CDR2 is FYNNEI. The CDR3 totals 16 residues. After removal of 2 bases from V and 2 bases from J, the junction contained 2 bases not matched to a gene. The DNA of the CDR3 is TGTGCCAGCAGTGAATGGGGACAGGGGGCCTACAATGAGCAGTTCTTC. Amino acids: CASSEWGQGAYNEQFF.

This clonotype has at least ten counts. The genes are TRBV4-3 and TRBJ1-4, with TRBD1 matching over 9 bases. The CDR3 is 16 amino acids. The germline gives CDR1 LGHNA, CDR2 YSLEER. With 4 bases clipped from V and 4 bases from J, the junction kept 7 bases outside the gene matches. In DNA form, the CDR3 reads TGCGCCAGCAGCCGGGACAGGGTGGAGGGTAATGAAAAACTGTTTTTT. Its translation is CASSRDRVEGNEKLFF.

The chain recombines TRBV7-2 with TRBJ2-1; 9 bases match TRBD2. The CDR3 covers 16 residues. Germline V gives CDR1 SGHTA, CDR2 FQGNSA. V trimming: 8 bases; J trimming: 0 bases; junction bases outside the gene matches: 8. CDR3 region: CASAGGLPSSYNEQFF. CDR3 bases: TGTGCCAGCGCGGGGGGGCTCCCGAGCTCCTACAATGAGCAGTTCTTC. The variable domain in full, completed from reference TRBV7-2 and TRBJ2-1, reads GAGVSQSPSNKVTEKGKDVELRCDPISGHTALYWYRQSLGQGLEFLIYFQGNSAPDKSGLPSDRFSAERTGGSVSTLTIQRTQQEDSAVYLCASAGGLPSSYNEQFFGPGTRLTVL.

The table lists this clonotype with a few counts. This sequence joins TRBV5-1 and TRBJ2-3; the D gene is possibly TRBD2 (6 bases). V dropped 4 bases and J dropped 2 bases, with 23 bases sitting between them. Per germline, CDR1 SGHRS and CDR2 YFSETQ. This CDR3 spans 18 amino acids. CDR3 loop: CASSGRDFDFLPTDTQYF. Written as DNA, the CDR3 is TGCGCCAGCAGCGGACGGGACTTCGATTTTTTGCCCACAGATACGCAGTATTTT.

This clonotype was detected only a few times. The CDR3 DNA reads TGTGCCAGCAGCCCGTGGGGGGGCACCACAGATACGCAGTATTTT. Translating gives CASSPWGGTTDTQYF. This rearrangement joins TRBV11-3 to TRBJ2-3; TRBD2 might be the D (7 bases). This CDR3 is 15 amino acids long. With 5 bases removed from V and 2 bases from J, the gap between germline ends came to 14 bases. The V gene's germline CDR1 is SGHNT and CDR2 YENEEA.

This clonotype was seen ten or more times. The J gene is TRBJ2-2, the V gene TRBV4-3; no reliable D call. The ends were cut back, 3 bases at V and 6 bases at J, with 11 bases in the middle. The germline CDR1 and CDR2 sequences are LGHNA and YSLEER. This CDR3 comprises 14 residues. CDR3 loop: CASSQDLSPGELFF. The CDR3 DNA sequence: TGCGCCAGCAGCCAGGACCTCTCCCCCGGGGAGCTGTTTTTT.

Ten or more counts support this clonotype. The J gene is TRBJ1-1, the V gene TRBV6-5, with D unclear. Germline V gives CDR1 MNHEY, CDR2 SVGAGI. The CDR3 loop spans 13 amino acids. The V gene lost 5 bases and the J gene lost 0 bases, with 7 bases spanning the gap. The DNA of the CDR3 is TGTGCCAGCAGTCACCACTTGAACACTGAAGCTTTCTTT. It encodes CASSHHLNTEAFF.

This clonotype was picked up a small number of times. The gene calls are TRBV2 and TRBJ2-7, with 8 positions matching TRBD1. There are 16 residues in the CDR3. Trimming took 6 bases from V and 9 from J; bases not matched to a gene: 19. In germline, CDR1 is SNHLY, CDR2 FYNNEI. Here the CDR3 DNA reads TGTGCCAGCAGGCGAGAACCCGGACAGGGAAGCGTGTGGCAGTACTTC. It codes for CASRREPGQGSVWQYF.